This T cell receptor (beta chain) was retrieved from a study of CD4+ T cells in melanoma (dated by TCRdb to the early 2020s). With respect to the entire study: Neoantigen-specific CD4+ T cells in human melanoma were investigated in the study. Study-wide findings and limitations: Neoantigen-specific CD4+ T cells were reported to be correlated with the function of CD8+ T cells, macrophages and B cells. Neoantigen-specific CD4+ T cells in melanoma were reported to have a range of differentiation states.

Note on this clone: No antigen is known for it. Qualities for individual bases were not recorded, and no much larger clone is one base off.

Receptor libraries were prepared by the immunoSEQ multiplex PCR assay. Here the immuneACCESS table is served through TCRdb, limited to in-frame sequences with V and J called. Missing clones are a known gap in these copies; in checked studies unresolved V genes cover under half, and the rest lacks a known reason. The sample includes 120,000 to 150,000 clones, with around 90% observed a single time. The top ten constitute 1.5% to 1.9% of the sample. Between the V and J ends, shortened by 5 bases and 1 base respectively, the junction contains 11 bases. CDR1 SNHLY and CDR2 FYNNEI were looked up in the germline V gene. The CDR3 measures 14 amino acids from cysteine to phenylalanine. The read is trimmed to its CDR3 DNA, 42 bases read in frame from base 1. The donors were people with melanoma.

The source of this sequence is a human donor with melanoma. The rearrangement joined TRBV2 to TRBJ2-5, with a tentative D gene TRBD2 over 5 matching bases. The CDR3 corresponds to CASSLPGSQETQYF. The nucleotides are TGTGCCAGCAGTTTACCGGGGTCCCAAGAGACCCAGTACTTC.